This T cell receptor beta chain was found in a study of blood T cell repertoires in COVID-19. J lost 7 bases, V lost 6 bases, and 4 bases had no gene match. The V gene's germline CDR1 is MDHEN and CDR2 SYDVKM. This CDR3 is 14 amino acids long. This table comes from immunoSEQ multiplex PCR, and its TCRdb copy is limited to in-frame clones, with some not included. The sample carries over 150,000 clones, nearly 90% recorded once. This chain joins TRBV28 and TRBJ1-6; 9 nucleotides line up with TRBD1. This TCR derives from a man younger than 35 who had recovered from COVID-19. Sequenced material: peripheral blood. CDR3 residues: CASRPGQGNSPLHF. For the CDR3, the DNA is TGTGCCAGCAGACCAGGACAGGGGAATTCACCCCTCCACTTT.